The entry below gives a single TCR beta chain sequence along with its context. Using immunoSEQ multiplex PCR, the repertoire was profiled, and TCRdb retains in-frame clones only, with some absent. Of tens of thousands of clones in the sample, around 93% were seen once. Germline assignment: CDR1 MNHEY and CDR2 SMNVEV (reference sequence). After removal of 5 bases from V and 8 bases from J, the junction contained 16 bases not matched to a gene. The CDR3 extends over 16 amino acids. These data are taken from a study of T cell changes during pregnancy in multiple sclerosis. The chain recombines TRBV27 with TRBJ2-5, with TRBD1 matching 8 bases. Sequences were derived from peripheral blood, sampled after pregnancy. The receptor comes from a female donor with multiple sclerosis, enrolled in a pregnancy study. DNA for the CDR3: TGTGCCAGCAGTCCCTTCATGGACAGGGCCCACCCCACCCAGTACTTC. Residues: CASSPFMDRAHPTQYF.